Here is one T cell receptor beta chain with its context. The assay was immunoSEQ multiplex PCR, and TCRdb's table has in-frame clones only and misses some. Among roughly 360,000 clones listed, 70% to 90% were seen once. The sample originates from a study of blood T cell repertoires in COVID-19. Turning to the study itself: Acute and convalescent COVID-19 samples came from the United States, Italy and Spain.

Study members were between about 18 and 95 years old and lived in 24 US regions. Cohorts were based on clinical histories the participants reported. Trimming cost V 3 bases and J 8 bases, with 16 bases left between them. The CDR3 sequence is 15 residues long. Germline CDR1 reads KGHDR; CDR2 reads SFDVKD. The genes are TRBV24-1 and TRBJ2-1; a weak D match, TRBD2 (7 bases). The specimen sequenced was PBMCs or T cells enriched from blood (not recorded which). The receptor comes from a woman under 40 with acute COVID-19. The CDR3 loop is CATSDRDGGGDEQFF. The DNA for the CDR3 is TGTGCCACCAGTGATAGGGACGGCGGGGGCGATGAGCAGTTCTTC.